These T cell receptor beta chains were read from a single sample in a study of shared clonotypes between healthy human individuals. Some clones are missing from TCRdb's copy, which holds only in-frame ones; the method was immunoSEQ multiplex PCR. Of 2 million to 2.5 million clones in the sample, roughly 93% were seen once. The material sequenced was naive CD4+ T cells from PBMCs. The receptors shown here come from a man younger than 35 in good health. Some clones in this sample may be carry-over from other donors' samples. Both conserved end residues are part of each CDR3. Fields, in order: J gene, clone size, V gene, CDR3 length, D gene, CDR3 protein, CDR3 DNA. A D gene is named only where the DNA matches it firmly. A clone size is listed for some rows: how often the clone was seen (once, few, many), or a class if it is expanded.

TRBJ1-4	NA	TRBV5-5	13	NA	CASSPGRNEKLFF	TGTGCCAGCAGCCCAGGCCGAAATGAAAAACTGTTTTTT
TRBJ2-1	NA	TRBV5-4	15	TRBD2	CASSLTLAGRNEQFF	TGTGCCAGCAGCTTAACACTAGCGGGACGGAATGAGCAGTTCTTC
TRBJ1-2	NA	TRBV11-2	15	NA	CASSLDYRAGNGYTF	TGTGCCAGCAGCTTAGATTACCGGGCGGGGAATGGCTACACCTTC
TRBJ2-2	NA	TRBV28	18	NA	CASTGGHGTGVSTGELFF	TGTGCCAGCACCGGGGGTCACGGAACGGGAGTGTCCACCGGGGAGCTGTTTTTT
TRBJ2-5	NA	TRBV5-4	14	NA	CASSRGPYGETQYF	TGTGCCAGCAGCCGGGGACCTTACGGGGAGACCCAGTACTTC
TRBJ1-5	NA	TRBV5-1	14	NA	CASSLGRGNQPQHF	TGCGCCAGCAGCTTAGGCAGAGGGAATCAGCCCCAGCATTTT
TRBJ1-2	NA	TRBV6-6	14	NA	CASSYQDGDYGYTF	TGTGCCAGCAGTTACCAAGACGGAGACTATGGCTACACCTTC
TRBJ1-1	NA	TRBV10-3	15	TRBD1	CAIKEQGALGTEAFF	TGTGCCATCAAAGAACAGGGGGCTCTGGGCACTGAAGCTTTCTTT
TRBJ2-1	NA	TRBV15	18	TRBD2	CATSRDDFLAGNDNEQFF	TGTGCCACCAGCAGAGATGATTTTCTAGCGGGAAACGACAATGAGCAGTTCTTC
TRBJ1-5	NA	TRBV28	12	NA	CASSYGDQPQHF	TGTGCCAGCAGTTACGGTGATCAGCCCCAGCATTTT
TRBJ1-1	NA	TRBV7-8	14	NA	CASSLGGGRPEAFF	TGTGCCAGCAGCTTAGGGGGGGGAAGGCCTGAAGCTTTCTTT
TRBJ2-3	NA	TRBV7-9	13	NA	CASSLVGTDTQYF	TGTGCCAGCAGCTTAGTGGGCACAGATACGCAGTATTTT
TRBJ2-2	NA	TRBV30	17	TRBD2	CAWRLTGLAGGVGELFF	TGTGCCTGGAGATTAACTGGACTAGCGGGAGGTGTCGGGGAGCTGTTTTTT
TRBJ2-5	NA	TRBV6-1	12	NA	CASTKAQETQYF	TGTGCCAGCACGAAGGCGCAAGAGACCCAGTACTTC
TRBJ2-3	NA	TRBV15	15	NA	CATSIGGASTDTQYF	TGTGCCACCAGCATAGGGGGAGCGAGCACAGATACGCAGTATTTT
TRBJ2-7	NA	TRBV11-2	13	NA	CASSFQTSYEQYF	TGTGCCAGCAGCTTCCAGACCTCCTACGAGCAGTACTTC
TRBJ1-2	NA	TRBV25-1	14	NA	CASSEDGQIYGYTF	TGTGCCAGCAGTGAGGACGGACAGATCTATGGCTACACCTTC
TRBJ2-3	once	TRBV9	14	NA	CASSVEPGTDTQYF	TGTGCCAGCAGCGTAGAGCCTGGAACAGATACGCAGTATTTT
TRBJ2-7	NA	TRBV29-1	12	NA	CSAGRTTYEQYF	TGCAGCGCTGGACGTACTACCTACGAGCAGTACTTC
TRBJ1-2	NA	TRBV28	15	TRBD1	CASNEPGQGRYGYTF	TGTGCCAGCAACGAACCGGGACAGGGGCGCTATGGCTACACCTTC